This T cell receptor (beta chain) was sequenced in a study of shared clonotypes between healthy human individuals. Study-wide background: CD4 naive and memory got three plates each, CD8 naive two, CD8 memory one.

The naive CD8 population came from CD45RO-negative cells selected for CCR7, without terminally differentiated effector memory CD45RA+ cells. Each sample came from a Caucasian adult donor living in Nashville, Tennessee. Generated by immunoSEQ multiplex PCR, the TCRdb table keeps only in-frame clones and is missing some. The sample has millions of clones; about 95% are singletons. The sample holds one count of this clone. Its antigen is still unknown. The CDR3 loop spans 14 amino acids. Germline-derived CDR1 and CDR2 are LNHDA and SQIVND (reference sequence). V lost 2 bases and J 0 bases, leaving 8 bases between the germline ends. Overall study results and limits: Among the subsets, naive ones generally showed larger estimated richness than memory ones. Roughly 5% was the fraction of naive CD4 clonotypes found shared across several donors.

This sequence originates from a man younger than 30 in good health. The gene calls are TRBV19 and TRBJ2-7; a possible D gene is TRBD2 (5 bases). Input material: naive CD8+ T cells sorted from blood. This CDR3 reads CASSIRTYSYEQYF. The CDR3 nucleotides are TGTGCCAGTAGTATAAGGACTTACTCCTACGAGCAGTACTTC.